This is a list of T cell receptor beta chains from one sample in a study of CD8 T cells in ankylosing spondylitis. TCRdb reprocessed the 5' RACE reads via MiXCR and lists one record per CDR3 protein. The top ten hold approximately 0.5% of the sample, which has 700,000 to 1,000,000 distinct CDR3 sequences, 12% seen once. Specimen: blood, either unsorted or a sorted T cell fraction (not recorded which). These receptors came from a male donor with ankylosing spondylitis. Each CDR3 is given with its conserved first and last residue. A D gene is named only where the DNA matches it firmly. Not every row has a clone size; where given, it reads once, few, many or a size class.

v_gene: TRBV7-2
j_gene: TRBJ2-7
d_gene: NA
abundance: few
CDR3aa: CASSLTAGLYEQYF
CDR3nt: TGTGCCAGCAGTCTTACTGCCGGACTCTACGAGCAGTACTTC

v_gene: TRBV6-4
j_gene: TRBJ2-5
d_gene: NA
abundance: few
CDR3aa: CASSESGKETQYF
CDR3nt: TGTGCCAGCAGTGAGTCGGGGAAAGAGACCCAGTACTTC

v_gene: TRBV11-3
j_gene: TRBJ2-1
d_gene: NA
abundance: few
CDR3aa: CASSLGERDEQFF
CDR3nt: TGTGCCAGCAGCTTAGGAGAACGCGATGAGCAGTTCTTC

v_gene: TRBV20-1
j_gene: TRBJ1-2
d_gene: NA
abundance: few
CDR3aa: CSASVTRNNYGYTF
CDR3nt: TGCAGTGCTTCCGTCACGCGGAATAACTATGGCTACACCTTC

v_gene: TRBV20-1
j_gene: TRBJ2-1
d_gene: TRBD2
abundance: many
CDR3aa: CSALAFSGRPYEQFF
CDR3nt: TGCAGTGCTCTAGCTTTTAGCGGGAGGCCCTATGAGCAGTTCTTC

v_gene: TRBV29-1
j_gene: TRBJ1-1
d_gene: NA
abundance: NA
CDR3aa: CSVPNTVNTEAFF
CDR3nt: TGCAGCGTCCCGAACACGGTGAACACTGAAGCTTTCTTT

v_gene: TRBV10-3
j_gene: TRBJ2-5
d_gene: NA
abundance: NA
CDR3aa: CAISESALGATQYF
CDR3nt: TGTGCCATCAGTGAGTCGGCCCTGGGAGCGACCCAGTACTTC

v_gene: TRBV7-2
j_gene: TRBJ2-3
d_gene: TRBD2
abundance: many
CDR3aa: CASSFLAVTQYF
CDR3nt: TGTGCCAGCAGCTTTCTAGCGGTCACGCAGTATTTT

v_gene: TRBV21-1
j_gene: TRBJ2-2
d_gene: NA
abundance: NA
CDR3aa: CASSLDRGKTGELFF
CDR3nt: TGTGCCAGCAGCCTAGACAGGGGCAAGACCGGGGAGCTGTTTTTT

v_gene: TRBV7-6
j_gene: TRBJ2-3
d_gene: TRBD2
abundance: few
CDR3aa: CASSSLASGGSTGTDTQYF
CDR3nt: TGTGCCAGCAGCTCCCTTGCTAGCGGGGGCTCCACGGGGACAGATACGCAGTATTTT

v_gene: TRBV28
j_gene: TRBJ2-7
d_gene: NA
abundance: NA
CDR3aa: CASSSYIAEQYF
CDR3nt: TGTGCCAGCAGTTCATACATTGCCGAGCAGTACTTC

v_gene: TRBV20-1
j_gene: TRBJ1-1
d_gene: NA
abundance: many
CDR3aa: CSARDGGVFKNTEAFF
CDR3nt: TGCAGTGCTAGAGATGGGGGGGTTTTCAAGAACACTGAAGCTTTCTTT

v_gene: TRBV5-1
j_gene: TRBJ1-2
d_gene: NA
abundance: NA
CDR3aa: CASSLPHDRGYTF
CDR3nt: TGCGCCAGCAGCTTGCCCCACGACAGGGGCTACACCTTC

v_gene: TRBV6-2/TRBV6-3
j_gene: TRBJ2-1
d_gene: NA
abundance: few
CDR3aa: CASSNKGGGSYNEQFF
CDR3nt: TGTGCCAGCAGTAATAAAGGGGGTGGCTCCTACAATGAGCAGTTCTTC

v_gene: TRBV20-1
j_gene: TRBJ2-1
d_gene: NA
abundance: few
CDR3aa: CSAALPFRYNEQFF
CDR3nt: TGCAGTGCCGCTCTCCCCTTCCGCTACAATGAGCAGTTCTTC

v_gene: TRBV20-1
j_gene: TRBJ2-7
d_gene: NA
abundance: NA
CDR3aa: CSARKYPGAEQYF
CDR3nt: TGCAGTGCTAGAAAGTACCCAGGGGCCGAGCAGTACTTC

v_gene: TRBV27
j_gene: TRBJ2-3
d_gene: TRBD2
abundance: NA
CDR3aa: CASFLAGYPDTQYF
CDR3nt: TGTGCCAGTTTTCTAGCGGGATACCCAGATACGCAGTATTTT

v_gene: TRBV29-1
j_gene: TRBJ1-2
d_gene: NA
abundance: many
CDR3aa: CSERGNYGYTF
CDR3nt: TGCAGCGAGAGGGGGAACTATGGCTACACCTTC

v_gene: TRBV4-2
j_gene: TRBJ1-2
d_gene: NA
abundance: many
CDR3aa: CASSQDWKGEGRGVYTF
CDR3nt: TGTGCCAGCAGCCAAGATTGGAAAGGGGAAGGCAGGGGAGTCTACACCTTC

v_gene: TRBV30
j_gene: TRBJ1-2
d_gene: NA
abundance: few
CDR3aa: CAWSVGGAGYTF
CDR3nt: TGTGCCTGGAGTGTTGGAGGGGCTGGCTACACCTTC

v_gene: TRBV7-2
j_gene: TRBJ2-1
d_gene: TRBD2
abundance: few
CDR3aa: CASSLVSGWENEQFF
CDR3nt: TGTGCCAGCAGCTTAGTTAGCGGGTGGGAAAATGAGCAGTTCTTC

v_gene: TRBV7-2
j_gene: TRBJ1-4
d_gene: TRBD1
abundance: few
CDR3aa: CASSKRGHEKLFF
CDR3nt: TGTGCCAGCAGCAAAAGGGGGCATGAAAAACTGTTTTTT

v_gene: TRBV4-2
j_gene: TRBJ2-3
d_gene: TRBD2
abundance: many
CDR3aa: CASSSQRGNTDTQYF
CDR3nt: TGTGCCAGCAGCTCGCAGCGGGGGAACACAGATACGCAGTATTTT

v_gene: TRBV15
j_gene: TRBJ1-1
d_gene: NA
abundance: NA
CDR3aa: CATSRDHITEAFF
CDR3nt: TGTGCCACCAGCAGAGATCATATCACTGAAGCTTTCTTT

v_gene: TRBV5-1
j_gene: TRBJ2-7
d_gene: NA
abundance: NA
CDR3aa: CASSHQGSLYEQYF
CDR3nt: TGCGCCAGCAGTCACCAGGGGTCCCTCTACGAGCAGTACTTC

v_gene: TRBV6-1
j_gene: TRBJ2-3
d_gene: NA
abundance: NA
CDR3aa: CASRPLVADTQYF
CDR3nt: TGTGCCAGCAGACCTCTAGTTGCAGATACGCAGTATTTT

v_gene: TRBV7-3
j_gene: TRBJ2-3
d_gene: NA
abundance: few
CDR3aa: CASSLKGRITDTQYF
CDR3nt: TGTGCCAGCAGCTTAAAAGGGCGAATCACAGATACGCAGTATTTT

v_gene: TRBV28
j_gene: TRBJ2-1
d_gene: NA
abundance: NA
CDR3aa: CASSSPDGFSYNEQFF
CDR3nt: TGTGCCAGCAGTTCCCCGGACGGGTTCTCCTACAATGAGCAGTTCTTC

v_gene: TRBV20-1
j_gene: TRBJ1-1
d_gene: NA
abundance: NA
CDR3aa: CSASRSGNTEAFF
CDR3nt: TGCAGTGCTAGTAGGTCAGGGAACACTGAAGCTTTCTTT

v_gene: TRBV7-8
j_gene: TRBJ1-2
d_gene: TRBD1
abundance: few
CDR3aa: CASSLATGQGGGYTF
CDR3nt: TGTGCCAGCAGCTTAGCGACGGGACAGGGGGGAGGCTACACCTTC

v_gene: TRBV11-1
j_gene: TRBJ2-6
d_gene: TRBD1
abundance: once
CDR3aa: CASSSGGQGISGANVLTF
CDR3nt: TGTGCCAGCAGCTCAGGGGGACAGGGGATCTCTGGGGCCAACGTCCTGACTTTC

v_gene: TRBV2
j_gene: TRBJ1-2
d_gene: TRBD1
abundance: NA
CDR3aa: CASSYPTGGNGYTF
CDR3nt: TGTGCCAGCAGTTATCCGACAGGGGGCAATGGCTACACCTTC

v_gene: TRBV20-1
j_gene: TRBJ2-2
d_gene: TRBD1
abundance: many
CDR3aa: CSASRGSGELFF
CDR3nt: TGCAGTGCTAGCAGGGGGAGCGGGGAGCTGTTTTTT

v_gene: TRBV29-1
j_gene: TRBJ1-2
d_gene: TRBD1
abundance: many
CDR3aa: CSVVGQGARGYGYTF
CDR3nt: TGCAGCGTTGTCGGCCAGGGGGCGAGAGGCTATGGCTACACCTTC

v_gene: TRBV20-1
j_gene: TRBJ1-2
d_gene: NA
abundance: few
CDR3aa: CSARGVEIYGYTF
CDR3nt: TGCAGTGCTAGGGGGGTGGAGATCTATGGCTACACCTTC

v_gene: TRBV18
j_gene: TRBJ1-1
d_gene: NA
abundance: NA
CDR3aa: CASSNRGEWNTEAFF
CDR3nt: TGTGCCAGCTCAAATAGGGGGGAATGGAACACTGAAGCTTTCTTT

v_gene: TRBV12-3/TRBV12-4
j_gene: TRBJ1-2
d_gene: NA
abundance: few
CDR3aa: CASSLPRTQYGYTF
CDR3nt: TGTGCCAGCAGTTTACCCCGGACGCAATATGGCTACACCTTC

v_gene: TRBV12-3/TRBV12-4
j_gene: TRBJ1-2
d_gene: NA
abundance: NA
CDR3aa: CASSFGPEGYGYTF
CDR3nt: TGTGCCAGCAGTTTTGGACCTGAGGGGTATGGCTACACCTTC

v_gene: TRBV5-1
j_gene: TRBJ2-2
d_gene: NA
abundance: NA
CDR3aa: CASRFLAGATGELFF
CDR3nt: TGCGCCAGCAGGTTTTTGGCGGGGGCCACCGGGGAGCTGTTTTTT

v_gene: TRBV4-2
j_gene: TRBJ2-1
d_gene: TRBD2
abundance: few
CDR3aa: CASGPGLAGGGNEQFF
CDR3nt: TGTGCCAGCGGACCGGGACTAGCGGGAGGGGGGAATGAGCAGTTCTTC

v_gene: TRBV6-5
j_gene: TRBJ2-7
d_gene: NA
abundance: few
CDR3aa: CASSFGQGTGEQYF
CDR3nt: TGTGCCAGCAGTTTTGGCCAGGGAACGGGGGAGCAGTACTTC

v_gene: TRBV20-1
j_gene: TRBJ2-3
d_gene: TRBD2
abundance: few
CDR3aa: CSASVGLAGSGDTQYF
CDR3nt: TGCAGTGCTAGTGTGGGACTAGCGGGTTCCGGAGATACGCAGTATTTT

v_gene: TRBV5-1
j_gene: TRBJ1-2
d_gene: NA
abundance: NA
CDR3aa: CASSPGGGGGYTF
CDR3nt: TGCGCCAGCAGCCCGGGAGGGGGTGGCGGCTACACCTTC

v_gene: TRBV6-1
j_gene: TRBJ2-5
d_gene: NA
abundance: few
CDR3aa: CASSKAGTQETQYF
CDR3nt: TGTGCCAGCAGCAAGGCAGGAACTCAAGAGACCCAGTACTTC

v_gene: TRBV20-1
j_gene: TRBJ1-1
d_gene: NA
abundance: many
CDR3aa: CSAPDRRYEAFF
CDR3nt: TGCAGTGCTCCTGACAGGCGATATGAAGCTTTCTTT

v_gene: TRBV10-1
j_gene: TRBJ1-2
d_gene: NA
abundance: NA
CDR3aa: CASSELAGVGYTF
CDR3nt: TGCGCCAGCAGTGAGTTGGCAGGGGTAGGCTACACCTTC

v_gene: TRBV29-1
j_gene: TRBJ1-1
d_gene: NA
abundance: few
CDR3aa: CSGSRGGNTEAFF
CDR3nt: TGCAGCGGCTCACGCGGGGGCAACACTGAAGCTTTCTTT

v_gene: TRBV5-4
j_gene: TRBJ2-1
d_gene: TRBD2
abundance: NA
CDR3aa: CASSRGPGGPDNEQFF
CDR3nt: TGTGCCAGCAGCCGGGGGCCGGGAGGGCCAGACAATGAGCAGTTCTTC

v_gene: TRBV20-1
j_gene: TRBJ2-1
d_gene: NA
abundance: NA
CDR3aa: CSPYFPGDNEQFF
CDR3nt: TGCAGTCCCTATTTTCCAGGGGACAATGAGCAGTTCTTC

v_gene: TRBV5-4
j_gene: TRBJ2-7
d_gene: TRBD2
abundance: NA
CDR3aa: CASSLGTSGRADPPNEQYF
CDR3nt: TGTGCCAGCAGCTTGGGGACTAGCGGGAGGGCCGACCCACCTAACGAGCAGTACTTC

v_gene: TRBV4-1
j_gene: TRBJ2-7
d_gene: NA
abundance: few
CDR3aa: CASSQVPQSYEQYF
CDR3nt: TGCGCCAGCAGCCAAGTGCCGCAGTCCTACGAGCAGTACTTC

v_gene: TRBV10-3
j_gene: TRBJ2-7
d_gene: TRBD1
abundance: NA
CDR3aa: CAIRVTGEEYEQYF
CDR3nt: TGTGCCATCAGAGTGACAGGGGAGGAGTACGAGCAGTACTTC

v_gene: TRBV4-1
j_gene: TRBJ1-5
d_gene: TRBD1
abundance: few
CDR3aa: CASGGTGNQPQHF
CDR3nt: TGCGCCAGCGGAGGGACAGGGAATCAGCCCCAGCATTTT